This TCR beta chain derives from a study of T cell repertoires in cytomegalovirus infection. Background on the study: Matching HLA type and CMV infection were both indicated by public TCR beta signatures.

General study results and limits: HLA-C-restricted CMV clonotypes gave the most frequent clonotype in two of eight donors. Cumulative public TCR beta family frequency identified carriers of CMV plus the relevant HLA.

Each CDR3 protein gets one entry after TCRdb re-called the reads with MiXCR. The table includes under 850,000 distinct CDR3 sequences, about 40% detected once. V was clipped by 2 bases and J by 3 bases, with 7 bases between them. This CDR3 is built from 14 residues. The germline gives CDR1 SGHTA, CDR2 FQGNSA. This clonotype was seen ten or more times. What it binds is unknown. The sequence came from a human donor in good health (CMV status not recorded). Some clones in this sample may be carry-over from other donors' samples. The chain couples TRBV7-2 to TRBJ2-2, with D unclear. Sequencing used PBMCs. DNA of the CDR3: TGTGCCAGCAGCTTATTGTGGGACACCGGGGAGCTGTTTTTT. As protein: CASSLLWDTGELFF.